This note documents a single TCR beta chain sequence. The sample comes from a study of blood T cell repertoires in COVID-19. Across the whole study: T cells, B-cell-depleted T cells, or PBMCs provided the cDNA or gDNA that served as material.

Data came from immunoSEQ multiplex PCR; TCRdb stores just in-frame clones and leaves some out. The data contain some 100,000 clones, 80% to 90% of them singletons. Germline V lookup: CDR1 KGHDR, CDR2 SFDVKD. The CDR3 length is 15 residues. The ends were cut back, 3 bases at V and 1 base at J, with 11 bases in the middle. What was sequenced was peripheral blood. The V call is TRBV24-1, the J call TRBJ1-1, with D unresolved. The clonotype originates from a man in his sixties or seventies who had recovered from COVID-19. The CDR3 sequence: CATSDPGTGNTEAFF. In nucleotides, the CDR3 is TGTGCCACCAGTGATCCGGGAACGGGGAACACTGAAGCTTTCTTT.